These 25 T cell receptor beta chains were all obtained from the same sample, sequenced in a study of memory CD8 T cells in hepatitis C reinfection. Clones were sequenced by immunoSEQ multiplex PCR, and TCRdb holds only the in-frame ones, with some missing. The sample consists of 35,000 to 55,000 clones, around 89% of them appearing once. The time point here: peak reinfection, 3 to 8 weeks after reinfection detection. Sorted cells were sequenced directly ex vivo without any in vitro expansion. Sequencing was done on a sample of naive CD8+ T cells sorted from blood. The receptors shown here come from a man younger than 35 with hepatitis C virus infection.

This clone was counted once. The rearrangement joins TRBV13 to TRBJ2-3; 13 nucleotides agree with TRBD2. Germline V gives CDR1 PRHDT, CDR2 FYEKMQ (reference sequence). Trimming removed 5 bases from V and 1 base from J; junction bases left unmatched: 6. The CDR3 has 17 amino acids. The CDR3 DNA follows: TGTGCCAGCAGCCTAACGGGGACTAGCGGGGGCACAGATACGCAGTATTTT. Protein sequence: CASSLTGTSGGTDTQYF.

The chain has TRBV7-6 and TRBJ2-2, with 7 nucleotides matching TRBD2. Looked up from germline, CDR1 is SGHVS and CDR2 is FNYEAQ. The CDR3 length is 13 residues. V lost 1 base, J lost 10 bases, and 3 bases stayed unmatched. In DNA, the CDR3 is TGTGCCAGCAGCTTAGTCGCGGGAGTGGAGCTGTTTTTT. Translation: CASSLVAGVELFF.

The genes are TRBV6-1 and TRBJ1-2; 8 bases fit TRBD1. The trim removed 7 bases at V and 8 bases at J, leaving 15 bases unmatched. The germline gives CDR1 MNHNS, CDR2 SASEGT. This CDR3 has 15 residues. CDR3 DNA: TGTGCCAGCATTTCTAGGGGACAGGCCTTTGGAGGCTACACCTTC. This sequence encodes CASISRGQAFGGYTF.

This clone appeared a single time. This chain uses TRBV5-4 with TRBJ2-1, with 7 bases identical to TRBD2. The CDR3 loop spans 13 amino acids. The germline V gene has CDR1 SGHNT and CDR2 YYREEE (reference sequence). V lost 4 bases to trimming and J lost 10 bases; unmatched junction nucleotides: 8. CDR3 DNA sequence: TGTGCCAGCAGCCCCCGGGGGGAAGTCGAGCAGTTCTTC. Translation: CASSPRGEVEQFF.

This sequence joins TRBV5-1 and TRBJ1-2; TRBD1 matches at 9 bases. From germline, CDR1 is SGHRS and CDR2 YFSETQ. The CDR3 is 16 residues long. J gave up 6 bases and V 3 bases, and 12 bases lay outside the gene matches. The CDR3 spells CASSWVTGGSGDGYTF. CDR3 nucleotide sequence: TGCGCCAGCAGCTGGGTGACAGGGGGATCGGGCGATGGCTACACCTTC.

This clone has just one count. This sequence joins TRBV19 and TRBJ1-5; 8 bases fit TRBD1. This CDR3 contains 14 residues. Germline CDR1 LNHDA, CDR2 SQIVND (reference sequence). The V gene end was trimmed by 1 base and the J gene end by 5 bases; junction bases not matched to a gene: 1. DNA for the CDR3: TGTGCCAGTAGTATAGGACAGGGGTATCAGCCCCAGCATTTT. Amino acids: CASSIGQGYQPQHF.

V is TRBV5-1 and J is TRBJ1-3; 7 bases align to TRBD1. The CDR3 runs to 20 residues. Unmatched junction bases numbered 16, after V lost 1 base and J lost 0 bases. Germline V CDR1 and CDR2: SGHRS, YFSETQ. CDR3 coding DNA: TGCGCCAGCAGCTTGAGGGGGCAGGGGGACCTGGCAGGCTCTGGAAACACCATATATTTT. It yields the protein CASSLRGQGDLAGSGNTIYF.

The chain is built from TRBV30 and TRBJ1-2, with a weak D call TRBD1 (6 bases). The V gene's germline CDR1 is GTSNPN and CDR2 SVGIG (reference sequence). CDR3 size: 16 residues. V lost 2 bases and J lost 2, with 18 bases in between. The CDR3 region is CAWSTPWTEKNYGYTF. In DNA form, the CDR3 reads TGTGCCTGGAGTACACCGTGGACAGAGAAGAACTATGGCTACACCTTC. Supplemented by reference TRBV30 and TRBJ1-2, the full variable domain reads SQTIHQWPATLVQPVGSPLSLECTVEGTSNPNLYWYRQAAGRGLQLLFYSVGIGQISSEVPQNLSASRPQDRQFILSSKKLLLSDSGFYLCAWSTPWTEKNYGYTFGSGTRLTVV.

This clone was seen a single time. The chain combines TRBV7-6 with TRBJ1-4; D remains ambiguous. The CDR3 contains 16 residues. The germline V gene has CDR1 SGHVS and CDR2 FNYEAQ. The germline V and J ends were trimmed by 0 bases and 7 bases, with 15 bases remaining between them. The CDR3 loop is CASSLAGRAGGEKLFF. CDR3 nucleotides: TGTGCCAGCAGCTTAGCGGGTAGGGCTGGAGGTGAAAAACTGTTTTTT.

This chain uses TRBV7-8 with TRBJ2-4; D remains unclear. The CDR3 is made up of 13 amino acids. Between the trimmed V and J ends, which lost 3 bases and 11 bases, there was a span of 14 bases. Germline V lookup: CDR1 SGHVS, CDR2 FQNEAQ. The CDR3 region has the DNA TGTGCCAGCAGCTTGGCTGGCAGTAATGTTCAGTACTTC. Its protein is CASSLAGSNVQYF.

The J gene is TRBJ2-1, the V gene TRBV7-2, with TRBD2 matching 13 bases. CDR1 SGHTA and CDR2 FQGNSA come from the germline V gene. The trim removed 6 bases at V and 5 bases at J, leaving 4 bases unmatched. The CDR3 is 15 amino acids. CDR3 coding DNA: TGTGCCAGCAGTTTACTAGCGGGGGGGCACAATGAGCAGTTCTTC. This gives the protein CASSLLAGGHNEQFF.

The chain uses TRBV7-8 and TRBJ1-1; tentatively, D is TRBD1 (5 bases). The CDR3 totals 14 residues. V shed 1 base and J shed 2 bases, with 8 bases lying between them. The V gene's germline CDR1 is SGHVS and CDR2 FQNEAQ. The CDR3 protein is CASSLGGLNTEAFF. CDR3 nucleotides: TGTGCCAGCAGCTTAGGGGGACTTAACACTGAAGCTTTCTTT.

Only one count was recorded for this clone. The chain carries TRBV19 and TRBJ1-5, with 7 bases fitting TRBD1. V trimming: 6 bases; J trimming: 3 bases; junction bases outside the gene matches: 5. The CDR3 has 14 amino acids. Germline-derived CDR1 and CDR2 are LNHDA and SQIVND (reference sequence). CDR3 region: CASSQTGINQPQHF. CDR3 sequence (DNA): TGTGCCAGTAGCCAGACAGGGATCAATCAGCCCCAGCATTTT.

The chain joins TRBV27 to TRBJ2-7, with D possibly being TRBD2 (6 bases). Germline lookup yields CDR1 MNHEY and CDR2 SMNVEV (reference sequence). The CDR3 totals 13 residues. Deletions cut 2 bases from V and 4 bases from J, with 9 bases between. The DNA of the CDR3 is TGTGCCAGCAGTTTAAGTAGCGGTTACGAGCAGTACTTC. Translated, it gives CASSLSSGYEQYF.

This sequence joins TRBV6-5 and TRBJ2-1, with a tentative D call TRBD2 (6 bases). V lost 6 bases to trimming and J lost 1 base, with 13 bases between them. The CDR3 totals 15 residues. CDR1 MNHEY and CDR2 SVGAGI come from the germline V gene. CDR3 bases: TGTGCCAGCAGCCGGGACTTCCCTTCCTACAATGAGCAGTTCTTC. Translated: CASSRDFPSYNEQFF.

This sequence joins TRBV6-1 and TRBJ2-3, with D tentatively TRBD2 (7 bases). This CDR3 region has 15 residues. Germline V gives CDR1 MNHNS, CDR2 SASEGT. Trimming shortened V by 8 bases and J by 4 bases, and 19 bases separated the two germline ends. DNA of the CDR3: TGTGCCAGCCAAAGGGGCGGGGGCTTCCCAGATACGCAGTATTTT. It translates to CASQRGGGFPDTQYF.

V is TRBV19 and J is TRBJ2-2; 8 nucleotides line up with TRBD2. The CDR3 covers 15 residues. Germline values: CDR1 LNHDA, CDR2 SQIVND (reference sequence). The ends lost 7 bases at V and 5 bases at J; junction bases unmatched: 9. The CDR3 spells CASKAGTRGTGELFF. The CDR3 DNA follows: TGTGCCAGTAAGGCCGGGACTAGAGGGACCGGGGAGCTGTTTTTT.

V is TRBV5-4 and J is TRBJ1-2; TRBD1 matches 8 bases. The germline gives CDR1 SGHNT, CDR2 YYREEE (reference sequence). The ends lost 6 bases at V and 8 bases at J; junction bases unmatched: 15. This CDR3 spans 15 amino acids. CDR3 loop: CASNFLGQGFEGYTF. In nucleotides, the CDR3 is TGTGCCAGCAACTTCCTTGGACAGGGTTTTGAAGGCTACACCTTC.

The chain couples TRBV13 to TRBJ2-3; TRBD2 might be the D (5 bases). The CDR3 covers 15 residues. Germline loops: CDR1 PRHDT, CDR2 FYEKMQ (reference sequence). V lost 0 bases to trimming and J lost 1 base, with 8 bases between them. DNA of the CDR3: TGTGCCAGCAGCTTAGGGCTAGCCGGCACAGATACGCAGTATTTT. Its protein product is CASSLGLAGTDTQYF.

The J gene is TRBJ1-2, the V gene TRBV4-1, with 10 bases aligning to TRBD1. Germline V gives CDR1 MGHRA, CDR2 YSYEKL. This CDR3 has 17 amino acids. V was clipped by 5 bases and J by 0 bases; unmatched bases: 9. CDR3 sequence (DNA): TGCGCCAGCAGCTCTGGGACAGGGGACTCAGCTAACTATGGCTACACCTTC. Its translation is CASSSGTGDSANYGYTF.

The gene calls are TRBV5-1 and TRBJ2-7, with TRBD2 identical over 10 bases. The CDR3 covers 17 residues. The ends lost 0 bases at V and 0 bases at J; junction bases unmatched: 6. Germline CDR1 SGHRS, CDR2 YFSETQ. The CDR3 protein is CASSLVGSGRTSYEQYF. CDR3 sequence (DNA): TGCGCCAGCAGCTTGGTTGGTAGCGGGAGGACCTCCTACGAGCAGTACTTC.

The chain recombines TRBV11-2 with TRBJ2-7, with D possibly being TRBD2 (6 bases). Trimming removed 1 base at V and 6 bases at J, with 7 bases between. The length of the CDR3 is 12 residues. Germline V gene sequence: CDR1 SGHAT, CDR2 FQNNGV. DNA for the CDR3: TGTGCCAGCAGCTTAGGGGGGGTCGAGCAGTACTTC. Translation: CASSLGGVEQYF.

The DNA for the CDR3 is TGTGCCACCAGCAGAGTGACTAGCGGGGGGGGAAATGAGCAGTTCTTC. Encoded protein: CATSRVTSGGGNEQFF. J is TRBJ2-1 and V is TRBV15, with 14 bases lining up with TRBD2. Germline V gene sequence: CDR1 LNHNV, CDR2 YYDKDF (reference sequence). This CDR3 comprises 16 residues. Unmatched junction bases numbered 3, after V lost 1 base and J lost 7 bases.

The J gene is TRBJ2-1, the V gene TRBV27; weak D call: TRBD1 (7 bases). V was pared by 6 bases and J by 3 bases, with 15 bases between. Germline V CDR1 and CDR2: MNHEY, SMNVEV (reference sequence). The CDR3 has 15 amino acids. This CDR3 reads CASRAGTAFYNEQFF. The CDR3 bases are TGTGCCAGCAGGGCGGGGACAGCCTTCTACAATGAGCAGTTCTTC.

The chain has TRBV5-4 and TRBJ2-7; the D gene is possibly TRBD2 (6 bases). Germline-derived CDR1 and CDR2 are SGHNT and YYREEE (reference sequence). Trimming cost V 1 base and J 3 bases, with 20 bases left between them. The CDR3 loop spans 17 amino acids. The CDR3 coding sequence is TGTGCCAGCAGCTTGTTTATCGGCAGACTAGAAGACTACGAGCAGTACTTC. This sequence encodes CASSLFIGRLEDYEQYF.